Shown below are 10 T cell receptor beta chains from a single sample sequenced in a study of T cell responses to AZD1222 COVID-19 vaccine. The table came from immunoSEQ multiplex PCR; TCRdb's copy has only in-frame clones and leaves some out. The table has roughly 75,000 clones, roughly 84% seen once; the top ten hold about 10%. The source was peripheral blood, collected on day 0 of AZD1222 vaccination. The receptors were sampled from an adult in good health.

The chain carries TRBV10-2 and TRBJ1-6; D is undetermined. Trimming shortened V by 0 bases and J by 9 bases, and 9 bases separated the two germline ends. Germline CDR1 WSHSY, CDR2 SAAADI. This CDR3 has 14 residues. This CDR3 is CASSESWGGSPLHF. In DNA form, the CDR3 reads TGCGCCAGCAGTGAGTCCTGGGGAGGTTCACCCCTCCACTTT.

The chain joins TRBV6-6 to TRBJ1-4; no firm D call. The V and J ends lost 5 bases and 0 bases respectively, with 10 bases between them. The CDR3 runs to 15 residues. CDR1 and CDR2 (germline): MNHNY, SVGAGI (reference sequence). CDR3 residues: CASSTHIPTNEKLFF. The CDR3, as DNA: TGTGCCAGCAGTACGCATATCCCAACTAATGAAAAACTGTTTTTT.

The chain uses TRBV5-1 and TRBJ2-7; 7 positions agree with TRBD1. Germline CDR1 is SGHRS and CDR2 is YFSETQ. The trim removed 0 bases at V and 0 bases at J, leaving 12 bases unmatched. The CDR3 runs to 18 residues. The DNA for the CDR3 is TGCGCCAGCAGCTTGGAATCCCCAAGGGGGCCGACCTCCTACGAGCAGTACTTC. Residues: CASSLESPRGPTSYEQYF.

The gene calls are TRBV4-2 and TRBJ2-7, with D tentatively TRBD2 (7 bases). Germline values: CDR1 LGHNA, CDR2 YNFKEQ. The V end was cut by 0 bases, the J end by 3 bases, with 15 bases between. CDR3 length: 16 amino acids. CDR3 bases: TGTGCCAGCAGCCAAGATCGAGGGGGGGCCCTCTACGAGCAGTACTTC. Residues: CASSQDRGGALYEQYF.

V is TRBV7-6 and J is TRBJ2-1; 12 nucleotides line up with TRBD2. Germline assignment: CDR1 SGHVS and CDR2 FNYEAQ. This CDR3 comprises 19 residues. The V gene end was trimmed by 2 bases and the J gene end by 1 base; junction bases not matched to a gene: 9. CDR3 residues: CASSLTSGGPTASYNEQFF. The CDR3 DNA is TGTGCCAGCAGCTTAACTAGCGGGGGGCCAACTGCTTCCTACAATGAGCAGTTCTTC.

A single count supports this clone. J is TRBJ1-4 and V is TRBV28, with D perhaps TRBD1 (5 bases). Trimming cost V 6 bases and J 7 bases, with 9 bases left between them. Germline loops: CDR1 MDHEN, CDR2 SYDVKM. The CDR3 length is 12 residues. The CDR3 loop reads CASSRQGEKLFF. Here the CDR3 DNA reads TGTGCCAGCAGCAGGCAGGGTGAAAAACTGTTTTTT.

This rearrangement joins TRBV11-3 to TRBJ2-1; 9 positions agree with TRBD1. The CDR3 loop spans 17 amino acids. Germline V CDR1 and CDR2: SGHNT, YENEEA. After removal of 4 bases from V and 1 base from J, the junction contained 8 bases not matched to a gene. CDR3 amino acids: CASSSGQGPMSYNEQFF. DNA of the CDR3: TGTGCCAGCAGCTCAGGACAGGGGCCCATGTCCTACAATGAGCAGTTCTTC.

V is TRBV5-3 and J is TRBJ1-5; D uncertain. TRBV5-3 is known as an ORF, though its function is uncertain. The CDR3 is made up of 16 amino acids. V lost 1 base, J lost 0 bases, and 11 bases lay in between. CDR3 nucleotide sequence: TGTGCCAGAAGCTTGTGGACGGACGATAGCAATCAGCCCCAGCATTTT. Residues: CARSLWTDDSNQPQHF.

The chain recombines TRBV28 with TRBJ1-2, with D possibly being TRBD1 (6 bases). This CDR3 has 12 amino acids. V was cut by 5 bases and J by 7 bases, with 11 bases left in between. The germline V gene encodes CDR1 MDHEN and CDR2 SYDVKM. CDR3 DNA sequence: TGTGCCAGCAGTCCACAGGGAGGTGGCTACACCTTC. It yields the protein CASSPQGGGYTF.

The chain is built from TRBV2 and TRBJ1-1, with a weak D call TRBD1 (5 bases). The CDR3 loop spans 13 amino acids. Germline CDR1 SNHLY, CDR2 FYNNEI. V lost 3 bases, J lost 8 bases, and 13 bases lay in between. This chain's CDR3 is CASSDTIRTEAFF. CDR3 DNA: TGTGCCAGCAGTGACACGATAAGGACAGAAGCTTTCTTT.